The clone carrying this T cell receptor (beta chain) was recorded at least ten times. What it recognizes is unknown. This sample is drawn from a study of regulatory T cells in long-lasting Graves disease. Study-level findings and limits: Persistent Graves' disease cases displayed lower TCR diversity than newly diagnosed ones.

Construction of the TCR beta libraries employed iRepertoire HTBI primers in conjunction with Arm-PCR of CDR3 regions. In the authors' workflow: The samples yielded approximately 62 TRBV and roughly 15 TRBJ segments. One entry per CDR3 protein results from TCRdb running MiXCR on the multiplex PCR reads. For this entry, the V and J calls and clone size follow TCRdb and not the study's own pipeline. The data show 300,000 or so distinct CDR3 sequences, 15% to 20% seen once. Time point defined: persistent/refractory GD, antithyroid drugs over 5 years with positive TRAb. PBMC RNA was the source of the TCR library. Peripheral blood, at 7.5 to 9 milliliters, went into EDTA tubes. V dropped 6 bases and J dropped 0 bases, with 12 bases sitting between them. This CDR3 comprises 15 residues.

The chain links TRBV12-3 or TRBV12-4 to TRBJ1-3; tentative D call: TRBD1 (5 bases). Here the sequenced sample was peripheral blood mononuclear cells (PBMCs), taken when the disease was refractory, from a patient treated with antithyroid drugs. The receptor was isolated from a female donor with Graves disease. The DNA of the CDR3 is TGTGCCAGCAGAACCGGGACTGGCTCTGGAAACACCATATATTTT. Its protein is CASRTGTGSGNTIYF.